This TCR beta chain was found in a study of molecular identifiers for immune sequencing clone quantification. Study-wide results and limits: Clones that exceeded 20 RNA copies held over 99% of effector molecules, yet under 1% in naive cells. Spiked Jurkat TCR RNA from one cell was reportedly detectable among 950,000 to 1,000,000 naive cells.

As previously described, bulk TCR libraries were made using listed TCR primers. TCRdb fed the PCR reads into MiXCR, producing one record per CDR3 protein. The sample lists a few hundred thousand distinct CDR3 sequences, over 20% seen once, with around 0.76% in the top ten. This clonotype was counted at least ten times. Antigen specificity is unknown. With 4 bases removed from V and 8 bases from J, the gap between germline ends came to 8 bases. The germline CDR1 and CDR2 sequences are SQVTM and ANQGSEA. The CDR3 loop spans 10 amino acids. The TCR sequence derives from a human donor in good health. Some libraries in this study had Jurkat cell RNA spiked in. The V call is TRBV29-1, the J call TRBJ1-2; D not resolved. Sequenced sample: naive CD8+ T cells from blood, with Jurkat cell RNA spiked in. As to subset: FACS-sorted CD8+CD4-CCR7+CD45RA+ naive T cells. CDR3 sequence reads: CSVGLYGYTF. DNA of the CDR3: TGCAGCGTTGGGCTTTACGGCTACACCTTC.